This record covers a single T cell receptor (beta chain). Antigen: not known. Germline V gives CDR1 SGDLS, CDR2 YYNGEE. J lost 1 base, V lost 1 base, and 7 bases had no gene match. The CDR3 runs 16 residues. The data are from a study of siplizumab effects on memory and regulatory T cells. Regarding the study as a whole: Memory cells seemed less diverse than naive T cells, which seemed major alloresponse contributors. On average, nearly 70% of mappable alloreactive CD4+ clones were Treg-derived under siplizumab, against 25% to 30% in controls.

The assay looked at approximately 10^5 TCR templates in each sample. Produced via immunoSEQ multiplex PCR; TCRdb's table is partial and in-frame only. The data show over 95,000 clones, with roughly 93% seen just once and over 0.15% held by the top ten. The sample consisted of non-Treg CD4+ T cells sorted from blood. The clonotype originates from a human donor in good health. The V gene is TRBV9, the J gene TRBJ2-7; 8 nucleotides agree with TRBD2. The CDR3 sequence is CASSVYSGGLSYEQYF. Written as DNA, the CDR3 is TGTGCCAGCAGCGTATACAGCGGGGGATTATCCTACGAGCAGTACTTC.